This T cell receptor beta chain was sequenced for a study of Ad26.COV2.S vaccination and SARS-CoV-2 variants. Study details: Intramuscular Ad26.COV2.S doses were given once or twice, 56 days apart. Notes on the study in general: Analyses of TCR breadth and depth may have underestimated total T cell responses. Vaccine and placebo recipients had comparable breadth of non-spike TCRs.

Treatment indicated: about 20 received Ad26.COV2.S at low or high dose, single or two shots; several received placebo; per-sample allocation not given. Sampling was performed 63 days after the first vaccine or placebo injection. Trimming shortened V by 6 bases and J by 0 bases, and 9 bases separated the two germline ends. Germline CDR1 SNHLY, CDR2 FYNNEI. The CDR3 consists of 13 residues. Profiled with immunoSEQ multiplex PCR; TCRdb holds only in-frame clones, not every one. This table holds a few hundred thousand clones, about 90% found once. As to this clone: Its target is unknown.

This chain connects TRBV2 to TRBJ2-7; perhaps D is TRBD1 or TRBD2 (5 bases each). The TCR originated in a person between 18 and 60 years old who received the Ad26.COV2.S COVID-19 vaccine or a placebo. The sequenced sample was peripheral blood, obtained in a trial of Ad26.COV2.S vaccine versus placebo. The CDR3 coding sequence is TGTGCCAGCAGCCGGGACGGCTCCTACGAGCAGTACTTC. It encodes CASSRDGSYEQYF.